The 17 T cell receptor beta chains reported below all come from one sample, sequenced in a study of cytomegalovirus exposure and HLA in healthy donors. Vbeta (60) and Jbeta (13) primers were used in the PCR. Only in-frame clones appear in the TCRdb table, and some are missing; sequencing was by immunoSEQ multiplex PCR. The sample holds roughly 190,000 clones; 81% are singletons and the top ten take 1.5% to 2%. What was sequenced was PBMCs. These receptors were collected from a young man in good health and CMV-seronegative.

The chain employs TRBV9 and TRBJ2-2; 7 nucleotides align to TRBD1. The junction had 3 bases not matched to a gene; V was cut back by 0 bases and J by 4 bases. The CDR3 is 15 residues long. The germline V gene has CDR1 SGDLS and CDR2 YYNGEE. The CDR3 DNA follows: TGTGCCAGCAGCGTAGCAGGGACAGTCACCGGGGAGCTGTTTTTT. Translating it yields CASSVAGTVTGELFF. Full variable domain (missing parts from reference TRBV9 and TRBJ2-2): DSGVTQTPKHLITATGQRVTLRCSPRSGDLSVYWYQQSLDQGLQFLIQYYNGEERAKGNILERFSAQQFPDLHSELNLSSLELGDSALYFCASSVAGTVTGELFFGEGSRLTVL.

The chain carries TRBV6-5 and TRBJ1-4; 9 bases fit TRBD1. The germline V gene has CDR1 MNHEY and CDR2 SVGAGI. CDR3 length: 15 residues. V gave up 6 bases and J gave up 8 bases; unmatched junction bases: 10. The CDR3 is CASRERTGVGEKLFF. The CDR3, as DNA: TGTGCCAGCAGAGAAAGGACAGGGGTGGGGGAAAAACTGTTTTTT.

The chain combines TRBV7-8 with TRBJ1-2; 11 bases fit TRBD1. Germline V gene data show CDR1 as SGHVS and CDR2 as FQNEAQ. CDR3 length equals 15 residues. Germline trimming cut 7 bases from V and 3 bases from J; bases unmatched to any gene: 7. The CDR3 bases are TGTGCCAGCACCGAAAGGACAGGGGGCGACTATGGCTACACCTTC. It translates to CASTERTGGDYGYTF.

The rearrangement uses TRBV5-1 and TRBJ1-4; a possible D gene is TRBD1 (6 bases). Looked up from germline, CDR1 is SGHRS and CDR2 is YFSETQ. The CDR3 covers 19 residues. Trimming pared 4 bases from V and 2 bases from J, leaving 24 bases between. CDR3 bases: TGCGCCAGCAGCACCCTTGGGACATTTGGCGGGTTGACTAATGAAAAACTGTTTTTT. It is translated as CASSTLGTFGGLTNEKLFF.

The V and J genes are TRBV20-1 and TRBJ2-4; 7 bases align to TRBD2. The CDR3 extends over 11 amino acids. V lost 3 bases, J lost 8 bases, and 1 base stayed unmatched. Germline CDR1 is DFQATT and CDR2 is SNEGSKA (reference sequence). The CDR3 DNA follows: TGCAGTGCTAGCCGGGAGGACATTCAGTACTTC. Its protein product is CSASREDIQYF.

This chain joins TRBV4-1 and TRBJ1-3; D remains unclear. V shed 4 bases and J shed 3 bases, with 10 bases lying between them. The CDR3 contains 14 residues. Germline CDR1 reads MGHRA; CDR2 reads YSYEKL. The CDR3 DNA is TGCGCCAGCAGCCCGACACCATTTGGAAACACCATATATTTT. Its translation is CASSPTPFGNTIYF.

This sequence joins TRBV6-6 and TRBJ1-1; no clear D. The V gene's germline CDR1 is MNHNY and CDR2 SVGAGI (reference sequence). The V gene lost 2 bases and the J gene lost 7 bases, with 5 bases spanning the gap. The CDR3 spans 11 residues. The CDR3 DNA follows: TGTGCCAGCAGTTACGTCCGTGAAGCTTTCTTT. The encoded protein is CASSYVREAFF.

The table lists this clone with a few counts. CDR3 sequence reads: CASSTRHLQGWEQPQHF. The DNA for the CDR3 is TGTGCCAGCAGCACCCGGCACCTACAGGGTTGGGAACAGCCCCAGCATTTT. The chain has TRBV7-3 and TRBJ1-5; D might be TRBD1 (6 bases). The CDR3 has 17 amino acids. The V and J ends lost 5 bases and 7 bases respectively, with 24 bases between them. CDR1 is SGHTA, CDR2 FQGTGA, per germline.

The chain carries TRBV11-2 and TRBJ2-7, with 8 bases fitting TRBD1. Trimming at V came to 4 bases and at J to 7 bases, leaving 6 bases not matched to a gene. Germline loops: CDR1 SGHAT, CDR2 FQNNGV. CDR3 length equals 13 residues. CDR3 protein: CASSYLQGGEQYF. The CDR3 bases are TGTGCCAGCAGCTACCTACAGGGGGGTGAGCAGTACTTC.

V is TRBV7-9 and J is TRBJ2-1; 9 bases match TRBD2. The length of the CDR3 is 17 residues. Germline CDR1 reads SEHNR; CDR2 reads FQNEAQ (reference sequence). J was trimmed by 5 bases and V by 5 bases; bases with no gene match: 13. The CDR3 coding sequence is TGTGCCAGCAGCCCAACCCGGACTAGCGAGGAGGACAATGAGCAGTTCTTC. It encodes CASSPTRTSEEDNEQFF.

This clone has only one observation. The CDR3 nucleotides read TGTGCCAGCAAAGGCGGGGAGACCGGGGAGCTGTTTTTT. Amino acids: CASKGGETGELFF. V usage is TRBV6-5 and J usage is TRBJ2-2; possibly TRBD2 for D (6 bases). The V gene lost 7 bases and the J gene lost 5 bases, with 11 bases spanning the gap. This CDR3 is 13 amino acids long. The germline V gene has CDR1 MNHEY and CDR2 SVGAGI.

This rearrangement joins TRBV6-1 to TRBJ1-2; D gene unclear. Germline V gives CDR1 MNHNS, CDR2 SASEGT. The CDR3 covers 14 residues. Trimming removed 8 bases at V and 5 bases at J, with 18 bases between. This CDR3 is CASLELRGIYGYTF. CDR3 DNA sequence: TGTGCCAGCCTTGAACTTAGAGGGATATATGGCTACACCTTC.

The chain carries TRBV5-6 and TRBJ2-5; the D is unclear. Deletions cut 0 bases from V and 5 bases from J, with 11 bases between. The CDR3 runs 14 residues. The V gene's germline CDR1 is SGHDT and CDR2 YYEEEE. The CDR3 region is CASSLVPNRETQYF. DNA for the CDR3: TGTGCCAGCAGCTTGGTCCCCAACCGGGAGACCCAGTACTTC.

The chain links TRBV5-4 to TRBJ2-7; D is uncertain. CDR3 length: 13 residues. Germline V CDR1 and CDR2: SGHNT, YYREEE (reference sequence). V lost 4 bases and J lost 6, with 14 bases in between. CDR3 sequence reads: CASSPAGLLEQYF. CDR3 nucleotide sequence: TGTGCCAGCAGCCCTGCCGGTCTACTCGAGCAGTACTTC.

On this clone: The sample holds other DNA sequences that translate to the same CDR3. The chain is built from TRBV5-4 and TRBJ2-5, with D uncertain. V was trimmed by 0 bases and J by 5 bases, leaving 5 bases between them. The CDR3 consists of 12 residues. Per the germline V gene, CDR1 is SGHNT and CDR2 is YYREEE (reference sequence). CDR3 DNA sequence: TGTGCCAGCAGCTTGGTGGGCGAGACCCAGTACTTC. Its translation: CASSLVGETQYF.

The chain combines TRBV11-2 with TRBJ1-1; 8 bases line up with TRBD1. Unmatched junction bases numbered 12, after V lost 5 bases and J lost 1 base. Germline lookup yields CDR1 SGHAT and CDR2 FQNNGV. This CDR3 has 17 residues. The CDR3 bases are TGTGCCAGCAGCCAATGGCAGGGGGCGCAGGGGAACACTGAAGCTTTCTTT. Protein: CASSQWQGAQGNTEAFF. The full variable domain, completed using reference TRBV11-2 and TRBJ1-1, is EAGVAQSPRYKIIEKRQSVAFWCNPISGHATLYWYQQILGQGPKLLIQFQNNGVVDDSQLPKDRFSAERLKGVDSTLKIQPAKLEDSAVYLCASSQWQGAQGNTEAFFGQGTRLTVV.

This clone was detected ten times or more. The chain links TRBV2 to TRBJ1-1, with TRBD1 matching over 8 bases. The CDR3 consists of 13 residues. Trimming removed 7 bases from V and 3 bases from J; junction bases left unmatched: 4. Per germline, CDR1 SNHLY and CDR2 FYNNEI. The CDR3 coding sequence is TGTGCCAGCACACAGGGGGAGGACACTGAAGCTTTCTTT. Its protein product is CASTQGEDTEAFF.